This T cell receptor (beta chain) was sequenced in a study of blood T cells in healthy people across ages. Together with a sample-barcoded 5' primer, a J-beta primer mix was included in a second PCR lasting about 7 to 12 cycles. From the 5' RACE reads, TCRdb called clonotypes with MiXCR, one entry per CDR3 protein. Of some 860,000 distinct CDR3 sequences listed, about 61% are singletons. Trimming at V came to 5 bases and at J to 7 bases, leaving 7 bases not matched to a gene. CDR1 and CDR2 from the germline V gene are SGHTA and FQGNSA. The CDR3 runs to 15 residues. The chain uses TRBV7-2 and TRBJ1-4, with TRBD1 matching 10 bases. The sequence came from a middle-aged man in good health. What was sequenced was blood. CDR3 in amino acids: CASSLGTGEVEKLFF. The CDR3 nucleotides are TGTGCCAGCAGCCTCGGGACAGGGGAGGTTGAAAAACTGTTTTTT.